What follows describes a single TCR beta chain. This clone's antigen is unknown. It has no much larger one-base neighbor in the sample; base qualities were not kept. The data are from a study of CD8+ T cells in alopecia areata listed by TCRdb under 2018. About the study as a whole: The treated patients took part in an open-label pilot trial in which moderate-to-severe alopecia areata was treated with oral tofacitinib at 5 to 10 mg twice daily. Patients received tofacitinib for 6 to 18 months and were then followed off drug for 6 months to check for delayed response and recurrence. The SALT score, which quantifies the percentage of affected scalp surface area, was used to measure disease severity in treated patients. High-throughput TCRbeta sequencing was used to examine T cell clonal expansion in alopecia areata in both the C3H/HeJ mouse model and human patients. On the human side, TCRbeta sequencing was run on scalp tissue and on sorted CD4+ and CD8+ peripheral blood T cells from healthy controls and from alopecia areata patients with either patchy or totalis/universalis disease. Patients on tofacitinib were biopsied at baseline and after 4 and 24 weeks of treatment, and several of the patients also had a later scalp biopsy. Scalp clonality was compared across normal scalp (n=4), patchy alopecia areata scalp (n=8), and alopecia totalis/universalis scalp (n=8). The RNA source kit depended on sample type: the PAXgene miRNA kit for fixed scalp, the miRNeasy kit for PBMCs, and the RNeasy kit for mouse skin. TCRbeta CDR3 regions were amplified by immunoSEQ multiplex PCR with 35 Vbeta forward and 13 Jbeta reverse primers.

V is pared back by 0 bases and J by 5 bases, with 8 bases lying between the germline termini. The CDR3 goes from the cysteine to the phenylalanine over 13 residues. Only the CDR3 DNA is retained, 39 bases long and in frame from the first base. Looking up the germline V gene yields CDR1 SGHRS and CDR2 YFSETQ. The time point tag for this specimen amounts to: around 28 days on oral tofacitinib. The sample's treatment or condition label, in plain terms: oral pan-JAK inhibitor, 5-10 mg twice daily. Peripheral blood and lesional scalp punch biopsies were obtained from patients with alopecia areata. PBMCs were separated by density centrifugation and stained for CD3, CD4 and CD8, after which CD4+ and CD8+ T cells were sorted on a FACSAria. Libraries were prepared through the immunoSEQ multiplex PCR assay. RNA was extracted from all samples and reverse transcribed into cDNA, which served as template for TCR sequencing. SuperScript III was used for first-strand cDNA synthesis, primed with a 2:1 mix of oligo-dT and random hexamers. A synthetic immune receptor repertoire was used to measure amplification bias, and any remaining bias was corrected computationally. On the authors' methods: Raw reads were preprocessed to remove errors, and CDR3 was defined by IMGT conventions from the conserved cysteine to phenylalanine. Clonality was computed as 1 minus the Shannon entropy, with the entropy normalized by log2 of the number of productive unique TCRs. Whether each scalp clone was CD4 or CD8 was inferred by checking scalp TCRbeta sequences against the CD4 and CD8 repertoires from sorted blood. Sourced from immuneACCESS, this table was stored by TCRdb with only in-frame sequences that have V and J called. A share of the clones is absent; for the studies checked, an unresolved V gene accounts for under half, and the remainder has no known explanation. The V and J calls and clone size are taken from that table; D and trimming were inferred from the DNA. The sample profile shows under 150,000 clones; 61% of them were found once. The ten largest clones take up around 5.4% of the sample.

Overall results and qualifications from the work: During tofacitinib treatment, many expanded lesional clones stuck around in both scalp and blood, and this persistence may partly explain why relapse happens after treatment is stopped. Tofacitinib significantly decreased scalp clonality and the number of expanded CD8+ clones among the top 100 scalp clones. Higher clonality and more expanded CD8+ clones were observed in lesional scalp than in normal scalp, particularly in alopecia totalis/universalis, a finding suggestive of antigenic drive. Resident alphabeta T cells in normal human skin are also sequenced, complicating scalp TCR repertoire analysis, unlike mouse skin dominated by gammadelta T cells. TCR sequences shared between patients were less clear than in mice, possibly partly because of HLA diversity in the patient population. Because the treated cohort was small and had only one nonresponder, larger studies are needed to examine links between baseline CD8+ expansion and response.

This sequence uses TRBV5-1 and TRBJ2-5, and perhaps TRBD2 as D gene, on 5 matching bases. The starting material was CD4+ T cells sorted from blood, obtained at week 4, from a patient treated with tofacitinib. This receptor was obtained from a human donor with alopecia areata. This receptor has the CDR3 CASSLDSGETQYF. The nucleotide sequence reads TGCGCCAGCAGCTTGGACTCGGGGGAGACCCAGTACTTC.